The next 32 T cell receptor beta chains were all read from a single sample in a study of shared clonotypes between healthy human individuals. Using immunoSEQ multiplex PCR, the repertoire was profiled, and TCRdb retains in-frame clones only, with some absent. The table lists over a million clones, roughly 95% of them singletons. Source material: naive CD4+ T cells sorted from blood. Stated subset: CD45RA+ positively selected. These receptors all stem from a man between 25 and 39 years old in good health.

This chain uses TRBV2 with TRBJ1-5; no firm D call. Trimming left V 1 base short and J 3 bases short, with 4 bases between. Germline CDR1 is SNHLY and CDR2 is FYNNEI. The CDR3 contains 13 residues. The CDR3 loop is CASSEGLNQPQHF. The CDR3 DNA sequence: TGTGCCAGCAGTGAAGGCCTCAATCAGCCCCAGCATTTT.

V gene TRBV5-1 combines with J gene TRBJ1-1, with unresolved D. V dropped 5 bases and J dropped 7 bases, with 12 bases sitting between them. CDR3 length: 12 amino acids. Germline-derived CDR1 and CDR2 are SGHRS and YFSETQ. CDR3 sequence (DNA): TGCGCCAGCAGTACGACGGTTGGTGAAGCTTTCTTT. Its translation is CASSTTVGEAFF.

V is TRBV2 and J is TRBJ2-7; D possibly corresponds to TRBD1 (6 bases). CDR3 length equals 14 residues. V was shortened by 4 bases and J by 2 bases, with 12 bases between the two germline ends. Germline CDR1 is SNHLY and CDR2 is FYNNEI. This CDR3 is CASSANRVTYEQYF. The DNA for the CDR3 is TGTGCCAGCAGTGCCAACAGGGTCACCTACGAGCAGTACTTC.

V gene TRBV29-1 combines with J gene TRBJ2-7, with TRBD2 as a possible D gene (5 bases). This CDR3 comprises 11 residues. Germline V CDR1 and CDR2: SQVTM, ANQGSEA. Trimming took off 7 bases at V and 0 bases at J, with 7 bases between the two ends. CDR3: CSAGSSYEQYF. In DNA, the CDR3 is TGCAGCGCGGGGAGCTCCTACGAGCAGTACTTC.

The chain is built from TRBV7-6 and TRBJ2-3; 12 nucleotides agree with TRBD1. The CDR3 sequence is 18 residues long. V dropped 1 base and J dropped 5; count of bases not matched to a gene: 10. The germline gives CDR1 SGHVS, CDR2 FNYEAQ. This CDR3 is CASSLVGQGAGRRDTQYF. CDR3 nucleotides: TGTGCCAGCAGCTTAGTGGGACAGGGGGCTGGTAGGCGAGATACGCAGTATTTT.

V usage is TRBV7-8 and J usage is TRBJ1-3, with no clear D. This CDR3 is 14 amino acids long. Looked up from germline, CDR1 is SGHVS and CDR2 is FQNEAQ. The germline V and J ends were trimmed by 5 bases and 2 bases, with 10 bases remaining between them. CDR3 protein: CASSPKPPGNTIYF. As DNA, the CDR3 is TGTGCCAGCAGCCCAAAACCACCTGGAAACACCATATATTTT. Using reference TRBV7-8 and TRBJ1-3 for the parts outside the CDR3, the full variable domain is GAGVSQSPRYKVAKRGQDVALRCDPISGHVSLFWYQQALGQGPEFLTYFQNEAQLDKSGLPSDRFFAERPEGSVSTLKIQRTQQEDSAVYLCASSPKPPGNTIYFGEGSWLTVV.

J is TRBJ2-7 and V is TRBV18; D not resolved. Germline values: CDR1 KGHSH, CDR2 LQKENI. V lost 3 bases, J lost 3 bases, and 15 bases lay in between. The CDR3 spans 15 residues. This CDR3 reads CASSPNRNSNYEQYF. DNA of the CDR3: TGTGCCAGCTCACCGAATCGTAACTCCAACTACGAGCAGTACTTC.

This clone was seen only a few times. The chain employs TRBV2 and TRBJ1-2; 9 bases match TRBD1. The V segment lost 5 bases and the J segment 3 bases; nucleotides outside the gene matches: 4. Germline V gives CDR1 SNHLY, CDR2 FYNNEI. The CDR3 totals 14 residues. CDR3: CASSQQGAHYGYTF. CDR3 DNA: TGTGCCAGCAGTCAACAGGGGGCCCACTATGGCTACACCTTC.

The genes are TRBV2 and TRBJ2-2; 8 bases match TRBD1. This CDR3 spans 16 amino acids. The V gene's germline CDR1 is SNHLY and CDR2 FYNNEI. Losses at the gene ends were 5 bases for V and 4 bases for J; bases not matched to a gene: 9. In DNA form, the CDR3 reads TGTGCCAGCAGTAATTCAGGGGGCGTAAGCACCGGGGAGCTGTTTTTT. It translates to CASSNSGGVSTGELFF. Based on the CDR3 plus reference TRBV2 and TRBJ2-2, the full variable domain is EPEVTQTPSHQVTQMGQEVILRCVPISNHLYFYWYRQILGQKVEFLVSFYNNEISEKSEIFDDQFSVERPDGSNFTLKIRSTKLEDSAMYFCASSNSGGVSTGELFFGEGSRLTVL.

The V gene is TRBV7-9, the J gene TRBJ1-1; 10 bases agree with TRBD1. Looked up from germline, CDR1 is SEHNR and CDR2 is FQNEAQ (reference sequence). This CDR3 comprises 16 residues. The J segment lost 2 bases and the V segment lost 5 bases, leaving 8 bases of the junction unmatched. The CDR3 DNA sequence: TGTGCCAGCAGCCAACGACAGGGGGCGGGAAACACTGAAGCTTTCTTT. Translated, it gives CASSQRQGAGNTEAFF.

The chain joins TRBV10-3 to TRBJ2-1; 10 bases are a match to TRBD2. The CDR3 runs to 15 residues. The V segment lost 2 bases and the J segment 5 bases; nucleotides outside the gene matches: 3. Germline values: CDR1 ENHRY, CDR2 SYGVKD. This chain's CDR3 is CAISEGLAVNNEQFF. In DNA, the CDR3 is TGTGCCATCAGTGAGGGACTAGCGGTAAACAATGAGCAGTTCTTC.

The J gene is TRBJ2-5, the V gene TRBV5-6, with D unresolved. V was clipped by 0 bases and J by 5 bases, with 8 bases between them. The CDR3 extends over 13 amino acids. Germline CDR1 and CDR2: SGHDT and YYEEEE. The CDR3 nucleotides read TGTGCCAGCAGCTTGGCCGACGGGGAGACCCAGTACTTC. Its protein is CASSLADGETQYF.

The rearrangement uses TRBV18 and TRBJ2-1, with 9 bases that match TRBD1. Germline V lookup: CDR1 KGHSH, CDR2 LQKENI. V dropped 3 bases and J dropped 9; count of bases not matched to a gene: 9. The CDR3 extends over 15 amino acids. In DNA, the CDR3 is TGTGCCAGCTCACCCGGGACAGGGAGTAGCCGTGAGCAGTTCTTC. The encoded protein is CASSPGTGSSREQFF.

This chain uses TRBV4-3 with TRBJ2-6; D is possibly TRBD2 (6 bases). The CDR3 contains 19 residues. CDR1 and CDR2 from the germline V gene are LGHNA and YSLEER. V gave up 1 base and J gave up 0 bases, with 16 bases separating them. CDR3: CASSQGAAGPGSGANVLTF. CDR3 DNA sequence: TGCGCCAGCAGCCAAGGGGCGGCGGGGCCTGGCTCTGGGGCCAACGTCCTGACTTTC.

The V gene is TRBV5-4, the J gene TRBJ2-6; D is possibly TRBD1 (6 bases). Germline V CDR1 and CDR2: SGHNT, YYREEE (reference sequence). This CDR3 region has 17 residues. V lost 0 bases to trimming and J lost 4 bases, with 14 bases between them. CDR3 in amino acids: CASSLGTDAGGANVLTF. The CDR3, as DNA: TGTGCCAGCAGCTTGGGGACAGATGCTGGAGGGGCCAACGTCCTGACTTTC.

The gene calls are TRBV5-4 and TRBJ2-1; D is ambiguous. The CDR3 extends over 16 amino acids. In germline, CDR1 is SGHNT, CDR2 YYREEE (reference sequence). The germline V and J ends were trimmed by 4 bases and 4 bases, with 18 bases remaining between them. DNA for the CDR3: TGTGCCAGCAGCATGAGGCTAGTAGAAGGGTACAATGAGCAGTTCTTC. Translation gives CASSMRLVEGYNEQFF.

The rearrangement links TRBV27 to TRBJ2-7; tentative D call: TRBD2 (5 bases). This CDR3 spans 15 amino acids. Germline-derived CDR1 and CDR2 are MNHEY and SMNVEV (reference sequence). V was trimmed by 3 bases and J by 0 bases, leaving 12 bases between them. DNA for the CDR3: TGTGCCAGCAGTTTCGGGCTAGCTGGCTCCTACGAGCAGTACTTC. Residues: CASSFGLAGSYEQYF.

The chain links TRBV9 to TRBJ2-4; 8 nucleotides align to TRBD2. The CDR3 has 17 residues. V shed 0 bases and J 1 base; nucleotides not matched to a gene: 6. CDR1 is SGDLS and CDR2 is YYNGEE in the germline V gene. This chain's CDR3 is CASSVEPPSGAKNIQYF. Written as DNA, the CDR3 is TGTGCCAGCAGCGTAGAACCCCCTAGCGGGGCCAAAAACATTCAGTACTTC. Together with reference TRBV9 and TRBJ2-4, the CDR3 gives the full variable domain: DSGVTQTPKHLITATGQRVTLRCSPRSGDLSVYWYQQSLDQGLQFLIQYYNGEERAKGNILERFSAQQFPDLHSELNLSSLELGDSALYFCASSVEPPSGAKNIQYFGAGTRLSVL.

The rearrangement joins TRBV5-1 to TRBJ1-2; no reliable D call. Trimming cost V 0 bases and J 5 bases, with 11 bases left between them. This CDR3 comprises 14 residues. The V gene's germline CDR1 is SGHRS and CDR2 YFSETQ. CDR3 amino acids: CASSLGGSFYGYTF. CDR3 nucleotides: TGCGCCAGCAGCTTGGGTGGCAGCTTTTATGGCTACACCTTC.

Details on this clone: Other nucleotide sequences from this sample produce the same CDR3. V is TRBV6-5 and J is TRBJ1-3; no clear D gene. Trimming stripped 0 bases from V and 1 base from J, with 7 bases between. CDR1 and CDR2 from the germline V gene are MNHEY and SVGAGI. There are 15 residues in the CDR3. CDR3 in DNA: TGTGCCAGCAGTTACTCGAGTGGGTCTGGAAACACCATATATTTT. Its protein product is CASSYSSGSGNTIYF.

This chain uses TRBV6-5 with TRBJ2-7; 8 bases fit TRBD1. V lost 0 bases, J lost 7 bases, and 8 bases stayed unmatched. Germline V lookup: CDR1 MNHEY, CDR2 SVGAGI. This CDR3 has 15 residues. DNA of the CDR3: TGTGCCAGCAGTTACTCGGGACAGGTCCTTACAGAGCAGTACTTC. This sequence encodes CASSYSGQVLTEQYF.

The chain carries TRBV7-9 and TRBJ2-3; D is uncertain. Between the trimmed V and J ends, which lost 5 bases and 4 bases, there was a span of 16 bases. Germline V CDR1 and CDR2: SEHNR, FQNEAQ (reference sequence). This CDR3 comprises 15 residues. In DNA, the CDR3 is TGTGCCAGCAGCCCGGGCCTCCCGGCCGCAGATACGCAGTATTTT. Amino acid sequence: CASSPGLPAADTQYF.

A note on this clone: This CDR3 is also generated by other DNA sequences in the sample. V gene TRBV19 combines with J gene TRBJ1-4, with D hard to call. Germline V gene sequence: CDR1 LNHDA, CDR2 SQIVND (reference sequence). V dropped 6 bases and J dropped 0 bases, with 5 bases sitting between them. The CDR3 spans 13 residues. The CDR3 DNA reads as TGTGCCAGTAGCCGTGCAACTAATGAAAAACTGTTTTTT. It is translated as CASSRATNEKLFF.

This chain connects TRBV15 to TRBJ1-1; a possible D gene is TRBD1 (5 bases). The CDR3 is made up of 16 amino acids. Germline CDR1 reads LNHNV; CDR2 reads YYDKDF (reference sequence). V lost 0 bases and J 1 base, leaving 12 bases between the germline ends. CDR3 amino acids: CATSRDRGRANTEAFF. The CDR3 DNA reads TGTGCCACCAGCAGAGATCGGGGCAGGGCGAACACTGAAGCTTTCTTT.

This rearrangement joins TRBV25-1 to TRBJ1-2; D not resolved. This CDR3 has 13 residues. The V gene's germline CDR1 is MGHDK and CDR2 SYGVNS. The ends were cut back, 2 bases at V and 4 bases at J, with 8 bases in the middle. In DNA form, the CDR3 reads TGTGCCAGCAGTGAAAACTGGGCCTATGGCTACACCTTC. Translating it yields CASSENWAYGYTF.

J is TRBJ2-3 and V is TRBV28; 13 bases agree with TRBD2. In germline, CDR1 is MDHEN, CDR2 SYDVKM. The V gene end was trimmed by 2 bases and the J gene end by 2 bases; junction bases not matched to a gene: 13. This CDR3 contains 20 residues. The CDR3 loop is CASSLAPGLAGNAPTDTQYF. In DNA form, the CDR3 reads TGTGCCAGCAGTTTAGCCCCGGGACTAGCGGGAAACGCGCCCACAGATACGCAGTATTTT.

V is TRBV5-1 and J is TRBJ2-1; 8 bases line up with TRBD2. V lost 0 bases, J lost 7 bases, and 9 bases stayed unmatched. The CDR3 runs to 16 residues. CDR1 and CDR2 from the germline V gene are SGHRS and YFSETQ. This chain's CDR3 is CASSLAGTRWKNEQFF. The CDR3 coding sequence is TGCGCCAGCAGCTTGGCCGGGACTAGATGGAAGAATGAGCAGTTCTTC.

The CDR3 DNA is TGCGCCAGCAGCTTGTCCCGACAGGGGGCATTGAACACTGAAGCTTTCTTT. This sequence encodes CASSLSRQGALNTEAFF. The genes are TRBV5-1 and TRBJ1-1, with 10 bases matching TRBD1. With V trimmed by 1 base and J by 0 bases, 6 bases remained unmatched. Germline V CDR1 and CDR2: SGHRS, YFSETQ. This CDR3 spans 17 amino acids.

The V and J genes are TRBV29-1 and TRBJ1-1, with D uncertain. V gave up 1 base and J gave up 10 bases, with 22 bases separating them. Germline-derived CDR1 and CDR2 are SQVTM and ANQGSEA. This CDR3 comprises 15 residues. CDR3 DNA: TGCAGCGTTGAAGCCCAGTTTTCGGGAGAATTGGGAGCTTTCTTT. Translation gives CSVEAQFSGELGAFF.

The chain employs TRBV25-1 and TRBJ1-2, with a possible D match to TRBD1 (5 bases). This CDR3 comprises 13 residues. CDR1 is MGHDK and CDR2 is SYGVNS in the germline V gene. V was clipped by 8 bases and J by 4 bases, with 14 bases between them. The CDR3 bases are TGTGCCAGCGCTAGTCTGGGGGGCTATGGCTACACCTTC. The encoded protein is CASASLGGYGYTF.

J is TRBJ1-2 and V is TRBV28; D is uncertain. This CDR3 has 13 amino acids. Germline V lookup: CDR1 MDHEN, CDR2 SYDVKM. V was clipped by 7 bases and J by 3 bases, with 12 bases between them. CDR3 loop: CASNDRGDYGYTF. The CDR3 bases are TGTGCCAGCAATGACCGCGGGGACTATGGCTACACCTTC.

This chain connects TRBV21-1 to TRBJ2-2; the table's D call, TRBD1, was not checked against the DNA. TRBV21-1 is classified as a pseudogene. The CDR3 has 13 amino acids. CDR3: CASKTGDSGELFF. The CDR3 DNA is TGTGCCAGCAAGACAGGGGACTCCGGGGAGCTGTTTTTT.